A selection of T cell receptor beta chains follows, all from one sample in a study of T cell responses to AZD1222 COVID-19 vaccine. Here immunoSEQ multiplex PCR was the method, and the copy in TCRdb shows in-frame clones only, minus some. The sample has some 130,000 clones; around 90% are singletons. This specimen consisted of peripheral blood, obtained on day 0 of AZD1222 vaccination. Source of these receptors: an adult in good health. CDR3s include the opening cysteine and the closing phenylalanine or tryptophan. A D gene is named only where the DNA matches it firmly. Not all rows give a size; the values are once, few, many and, for expanded clones, a class.

V,size,J,D,CDR3,DNA
TRBV5-8,.,TRBJ1-5,TRBD1,CASSLPTGANQPQHF,TGTGCCAGCAGCTTGCCGACAGGGGCCAATCAGCCCCAGCATTTT
TRBV12-3/TRBV12-4,.,TRBJ2-1,.,CASSFWENEQFF,TGTGCCAGCAGTTTTTGGGAGAATGAGCAGTTCTTC
TRBV5-1,.,TRBJ2-7,TRBD2,CASSLGGSGRAGEQYF,TGCGCCAGCAGCTTGGGAGGTAGCGGGAGGGCCGGCGAGCAGTACTTC
TRBV2,.,TRBJ1-5,TRBD1,CASSFRGNQPQHF,TGTGCCAGCAGTTTCAGGGGGAATCAGCCCCAGCATTTT
TRBV11-2,.,TRBJ2-1,TRBD2,CASSLDGIAGYNEQFF,TGTGCCAGCAGCTTAGATGGGATAGCGGGGTACAATGAGCAGTTCTTC
TRBV28,.,TRBJ2-1,.,CASGGHYNEQFF,TGTGCCAGCGGCGGACATTACAATGAGCAGTTCTTC
TRBV5-1,.,TRBJ1-2,TRBD1,CASSWGQGAEGYTF,TGCGCCAGCAGCTGGGGACAGGGGGCGGAAGGCTACACCTTC
TRBV5-6,once,TRBJ2-7,TRBD1,CASSSPHRGPYEQYF,TGTGCCAGCAGCTCGCCCCACAGGGGCCCCTACGAGCAGTACTTC
TRBV12-5,.,TRBJ1-3,.,CASGWHGGNTIYF,TGTGCTAGTGGTTGGCATGGGGGAAACACCATATATTTT
TRBV7-6,.,TRBJ2-7,TRBD1,CASSSTGQGYEQYF,TGTGCCAGCAGCTCCACGGGACAGGGCTACGAGCAGTACTTC
TRBV5-1,.,TRBJ1-3,TRBD1,CASSLEDRPGNTIYF,TGCGCCAGCAGCTTGGAGGACAGGCCGGGAAACACCATATATTTT
TRBV2,.,TRBJ1-4,.,CASRNNGLGEKLFF,TGTGCCAGCAGGAATAATGGTCTCGGGGAAAAACTGTTTTTT
TRBV24-1,once,TRBJ2-3,TRBD1,CATSDLRGPSTDTQYF,TGTGCCACCAGTGATCTGAGGGGGCCTAGCACAGATACGCAGTATTTT
TRBV2,.,TRBJ1-3,.,CASTRTGSGNTIYF,TGTGCCAGCACTCGAACGGGCTCTGGAAACACCATATATTTT